This passage covers 18 T cell receptor beta chains from one sample sequenced in a study of shared clonotypes between healthy human individuals. Clones were sequenced by immunoSEQ multiplex PCR, and TCRdb holds only the in-frame ones, with some missing. This sample has roughly 2.4 million clones, with approximately 96% found just once. Specimen: naive CD4+ T cells sorted from blood. Subset indicated: CD45RA+ positively selected. Receptors originate from a man younger than 35 in good health.

This sequence joins TRBV6-6 and TRBJ1-5; TRBD1 might be the D (5 bases). Trimming removed 9 bases from V and 12 bases from J, with 12 bases in between. CDR3 length equals 10 residues. Germline V gene sequence: CDR1 MNHNY, CDR2 SVGAGI (reference sequence). The CDR3 sequence: CARGEPVQHF. Written as DNA, the CDR3 is TGTGCCAGGGGGGAGCCGGTCCAGCATTTT.

V and J are TRBV5-3 and TRBJ1-2; the D is unclear. TRBV5-3 is designated an ORF whose function remains uncertain. This CDR3 has 14 residues. Trimming took off 1 base at V and 2 bases at J, with 9 bases between the two ends. The CDR3 here is CARSLIHRNYGYTF. In DNA form, the CDR3 reads TGTGCCAGAAGCTTGATTCACCGAAACTATGGCTACACCTTC.

This chain uses TRBV4-1 with TRBJ1-2; 10 bases fit TRBD1. The CDR3 contains 16 residues. The germline CDR1 and CDR2 sequences are MGHRA and YSYEKL. V shed 2 bases, J shed 8 bases, and the junction held 11 bases outside the gene matches. The CDR3 bases are TGCGCCAGCAGCCAATCTCGCACCGGGACAGGGGTCGGCTACACCTTC. Residues: CASSQSRTGTGVGYTF.

This chain links TRBV19 with TRBJ2-7; maybe TRBD1 (6 bases). Germline loops: CDR1 LNHDA, CDR2 SQIVND (reference sequence). The CDR3 is 12 amino acids. V lost 10 bases and J 1 base, leaving 11 bases between the germline ends. CDR3 loop: CATRDKSYEQYF. Written as DNA, the CDR3 is TGTGCCACCCGGGACAAGTCCTACGAGCAGTACTTC.

V gene TRBV5-4 combines with J gene TRBJ1-2; D might be TRBD1 (6 bases). Germline assignment: CDR1 SGHNT and CDR2 YYREEE (reference sequence). The V end was cut by 2 bases, the J end by 0 bases, with 20 bases between. This CDR3 has 18 residues. The DNA of the CDR3 is TGTGCCAGCAGCTTAGCGGGGTTGAAAGGGGGAGCTAACTATGGCTACACCTTC. This sequence encodes CASSLAGLKGGANYGYTF.

As to this clone: The same CDR3 is also encoded by other DNA sequences in this sample. This rearrangement joins TRBV5-1 to TRBJ1-4, with 9 bases fitting TRBD1. The trim removed 4 bases at V and 7 bases at J, leaving 5 bases unmatched. The germline V gene has CDR1 SGHRS and CDR2 YFSETQ. The CDR3 has 14 residues. The CDR3 loop reads CASSPGQGSEKLFF. DNA for the CDR3: TGCGCCAGCAGCCCCGGACAGGGGAGTGAAAAACTGTTTTTT.

The rearrangement uses TRBV2 and TRBJ1-1, with 8 bases lining up with TRBD1. The V and J ends lost 5 bases and 10 bases, in that order; junction bases with no gene match: 9. This CDR3 comprises 13 residues. Per germline, CDR1 SNHLY and CDR2 FYNNEI. The DNA of the CDR3 is TGTGCCAGCAGTAAAACAGGGGGGGGAAGAGCTTTCTTT. Translated, it gives CASSKTGGGRAFF.

V and J are TRBV6-5 and TRBJ1-6; D gene uncertain. The ends were cut back, 8 bases at V and 0 bases at J, with 8 bases in the middle. There are 14 residues in the CDR3. CDR1 is MNHEY, CDR2 SVGAGI, per germline. CDR3 region: CASLPSSYNSPLHF. CDR3 in DNA: TGTGCCAGCTTACCAAGCTCCTATAATTCACCCCTCCACTTT.

The J gene is TRBJ1-2, the V gene TRBV19; tentatively, D is TRBD1 (5 bases). V was cut by 6 bases and J by 4 bases, with 21 bases left in between. Germline V gene sequence: CDR1 LNHDA, CDR2 SQIVND (reference sequence). This CDR3 has 16 amino acids. The DNA of the CDR3 is TGTGCCAGTAGCCCTACGGGGGGACCTGGGCCCTATGGCTACACCTTC. Protein product: CASSPTGGPGPYGYTF.

There are a few counts of this clone. V and J are TRBV4-3 and TRBJ1-2; D unresolved. Germline V CDR1 and CDR2: LGHNA, YSLEER. V lost 4 bases to trimming and J lost 9 bases, with 21 bases between them. CDR3 length: 15 residues. The CDR3 coding sequence is TGCGCCAGCAGCCCAGATTTGGGTAGCTATGAGCGCTACACCTTC. Its translation is CASSPDLGSYERYTF.

The V gene is TRBV11-2, the J gene TRBJ1-1; D is undetermined. Germline CDR1 SGHAT, CDR2 FQNNGV. The V end lost 4 bases, the J end lost 2 bases, and 11 bases lay between the germline ends. The CDR3 totals 14 residues. For the CDR3, the DNA is TGTGCCAGCAGCTACGGTCCAGCAAACACTGAAGCTTTCTTT. Translated: CASSYGPANTEAFF.

Remarks on this clone: The sample carries other DNA sequences with the same CDR3. The chain has TRBV7-9 and TRBJ2-7, with 10 bases identical to TRBD1. Per the germline V gene, CDR1 is SEHNR and CDR2 is FQNEAQ (reference sequence). V gave up 4 bases and J gave up 0 bases; unmatched junction bases: 0. CDR3 length equals 14 residues. Here the CDR3 DNA reads TGTGCCAGCAGCTGGACAGGGGGCTCCTACGAGCAGTACTTC. The encoded protein is CASSWTGGSYEQYF.

The V and J genes are TRBV10-3 and TRBJ2-7; D is possibly TRBD1 (5 bases). Germline assignment: CDR1 ENHRY and CDR2 SYGVKD. The CDR3 has 12 residues. Deletions cut 8 bases from V and 3 bases from J, with 11 bases between. The CDR3 sequence: CAIGQGSYEQYF. Written as DNA, the CDR3 is TGTGCCATCGGGCAGGGAAGCTACGAGCAGTACTTC.

The J gene is TRBJ1-2, the V gene TRBV5-1; D is perhaps TRBD1 (5 bases). Trimming removed 0 bases from V and 0 bases from J, with 9 bases in between. Looked up from germline, CDR1 is SGHRS and CDR2 is YFSETQ. The CDR3 consists of 15 residues. CDR3 protein: CASSLAATANYGYTF. The CDR3 DNA is TGCGCCAGCAGCTTGGCCGCGACAGCTAACTATGGCTACACCTTC.

This clone was observed a single time. The chain joins TRBV4-1 to TRBJ2-1, with D possibly matching TRBD1 (6 bases). Looked up from germline, CDR1 is MGHRA and CDR2 is YSYEKL. V was clipped by 3 bases and J by 2 bases, with 20 bases between them. This CDR3 is built from 18 residues. The CDR3 spells CASSHITGQGTPYNEQFF. CDR3 DNA sequence: TGCGCCAGCAGCCATATAACAGGCCAAGGGACACCCTACAATGAGCAGTTCTTC.

This chain links TRBV25-1 with TRBJ2-5; tentative D call: TRBD1 (6 bases). Germline V lookup: CDR1 MGHDK, CDR2 SYGVNS. Trimming pared 3 bases from V and 5 bases from J, leaving 19 bases between. The CDR3 has 16 residues. CDR3 coding DNA: TGTGCCAGCAGTGATCCTCCAGACAGGCCGGGCGAGACCCAGTACTTC. Encoded protein: CASSDPPDRPGETQYF.

V usage is TRBV7-2 and J usage is TRBJ1-2; the D gene is possibly TRBD1 (6 bases). The CDR3 runs to 17 residues. Germline V gene sequence: CDR1 SGHTA, CDR2 FQGNSA. Trimming took off 5 bases at V and 0 bases at J, with 19 bases between the two ends. CDR3 loop: CASSPSAKQGANYGYTF. The CDR3 coding sequence is TGTGCCAGCAGCCCCTCCGCAAAACAGGGAGCTAACTATGGCTACACCTTC.

The rearrangement links TRBV30 to TRBJ1-2; possibly TRBD1 for D (6 bases). The CDR3 is made up of 12 amino acids. Germline V gene data show CDR1 as GTSNPN and CDR2 as SVGIG (reference sequence). Trimming took 7 bases from V and 6 from J, leaving 15 bases between them. DNA for the CDR3: TGTGCCTTGGGAACAGGGAAGGATGGCTACACCTTC. This translates into CALGTGKDGYTF.